This TCR beta chain was observed in a study of T cell responses to AZD1222 COVID-19 vaccine. Study results and caveats: The repertoires were collected only after the peak T cell response.

This CDR3 is 15 amino acids long. CDR1 and CDR2 from the germline V gene are SGHDT and YYEEEE. Trimming took off 0 bases at V and 8 bases at J, with 17 bases between the two ends. Details on this clone: Antigen: not known.

Profiling relied on immunoSEQ multiplex PCR, and the TCRdb table lists in-frame clones only, not all of them. The data hold approximately 91,000 clones, with 85% to 95% observed a single time. This material consisted of peripheral blood, taken 28 days after the second AZD1222 dose. This sequence joins TRBV5-6 and TRBJ1-2, with a tentative D call TRBD1 (5 bases). This TCR came from an adult who received the AZD1222 COVID-19 vaccine. DNA for the CDR3: TGTGCCAGCAGCTTGGGGGACGGACTTGACACCGGCTACACCTTC. It yields the protein CASSLGDGLDTGYTF.